These T cell receptor beta chains were read from a single sample in a study of T cell responses to AZD1222 COVID-19 vaccine. Sequencing used immunoSEQ multiplex PCR; TCRdb keeps in-frame clones, though not all of them. The data contain 180,000 or so clones, roughly 89% of them singletons. Here the sequenced sample was peripheral blood, taken on day 0 of AZD1222 vaccination. Source of these receptors: an adult in good health. CDR3s include the opening cysteine and the closing phenylalanine or tryptophan. Each record gives: D gene, J gene, V gene, CDR3 length, CDR3 protein, CDR3 DNA. D genes are given only for firm matches.

>TRBD2|TRBJ2-3|TRBV6-1|14
CASSERTSPDTQYF
TGTGCCAGCAGTGAACGGACTAGTCCGGATACGCAGTATTTT
>.|TRBJ1-1|TRBV20-1|11
CSAIDRSEAFF
TGCAGTGCTATAGACAGGTCTGAAGCTTTCTTT
>TRBD2|TRBJ2-4|TRBV19|17
CASSIISGGATKNIQYF
TGTGCCAGTAGCATCATTAGCGGGGGGGCGACCAAAAACATTCAGTACTTC
>TRBD1|TRBJ2-1|TRBV19|15
CASTEQGMGRNEQFF
TGTGCCAGTACCGAACAGGGGATGGGACGGAATGAGCAGTTCTTC
>.|TRBJ2-6|TRBV7-9|17
CASSLWGRTSGANVLTF
TGTGCCAGCAGCCTGTGGGGGCGAACCTCTGGGGCCAACGTCCTGACTTTC
>TRBD1|TRBJ1-5|TRBV2|14
CASSRTGHNQPQHF
TGTGCCAGCAGCAGGACAGGTCACAATCAGCCCCAGCATTTT
>.|TRBJ1-1|TRBV30|15
CAWSAIQGLNTEAFF
TGTGCCTGGAGTGCTATACAGGGACTAAACACTGAAGCTTTCTTT
>.|TRBJ2-1|TRBV2|13
CASGPKGGNEQFF
TGTGCCAGCGGACCTAAAGGGGGAAATGAGCAGTTCTTC
>TRBD2|TRBJ2-5|TRBV5-1|14
CASSLEVSGGTQYF
TGCGCCAGCAGCTTGGAGGTCTCGGGAGGGACCCAGTACTTC
>.|TRBJ1-1|TRBV6-5|15
CASSSPGIFNTEAFF
TGTGCCAGCAGTAGCCCAGGGATTTTCAACACTGAAGCTTTCTTT